The T cell receptor (beta chain) under discussion was sequenced for a study of OX40 agonist ivuxolimab in advanced cancers. Study-wide background: Ivuxolimab, an agonist antibody against OX40 (CD134), was given to patients. Three patients got partial responses; one had hepatocellular carcinoma and two had cutaneous melanoma. Study-wide results and caveats: Also present in some nonresponders was a low level of normalized T-cell clonal expansion.

This CDR3 spans 14 amino acids. Trimming cost V 5 bases and J 0 bases, with 9 bases left between them. The germline CDR1 and CDR2 sequences are SGHNT and YYREEE (reference sequence). Some clones are missing from TCRdb's copy, which holds only in-frame ones; the method was immunoSEQ multiplex PCR. Among around 83,000 clones, over 75% were seen once, and the ten largest hold 4.1%. Concerning this clone: The antigen is not known.

The chain recombines TRBV5-4 with TRBJ1-3, with D hard to call. The receptor's source is an adult with an advanced solid tumor such as melanoma, head and neck, liver or kidney cancer. The sample here was CD4+ or CD8+ T cells sorted from blood, taken in a trial of the OX40 agonist ivuxolimab. The CDR3 protein is CASSSPDSGNTIYF. CDR3 nucleotide sequence: TGTGCCAGCAGTTCACCAGACTCTGGAAACACCATATATTTT.